What follows is one T cell receptor (beta chain) and its context. Its antigen is as yet unknown. This specimen belongs to a study of CD8+ T cells in alopecia areata. At the level of the study: Oral tofacitinib (5 to 10 mg twice daily) was administered to treated patients.

The sample's treatment: oral pan-JAK inhibitor, 5-10 mg twice daily. Sampling of alopecia areata patients yielded lesional scalp punch biopsies as well as peripheral blood. V was clipped by 6 bases and J by 0 bases, with 11 bases between them. Germline V gives CDR1 SNHLY, CDR2 FYNNEI. The CDR3 runs 15 residues. Study-wide results and limits: With patients, TCR sharing proved less clear than in mice, a difference possibly related to HLA. Expanded CD8+ clones among the top 100, as well as scalp clonality, were significantly decreased by tofacitinib.

cDNA serving as the sequencing template came from extracted, reverse transcribed RNA. The protocol was immunoSEQ multiplex PCR, while the TCRdb copy is restricted to in-frame clones and leaves out a portion. The sample records roughly 220,000 clones, roughly two fifths being singletons. The chain employs TRBV2 and TRBJ2-2, with D perhaps matching TRBD1 (6 bases). The receptor comes from a human donor with alopecia areata. This specimen was CD4+ T cells sorted from blood, taken between weeks 30 and 35, from a patient treated with tofacitinib. The CDR3 DNA sequence: TGTGCCAGCAGCGTACAGGGCCCGAACACCGGGGAGCTGTTTTTT. Amino acids: CASSVQGPNTGELFF.